Below, one T cell receptor beta chain is given with its context. Primers for the PCR totalled 60 Vbeta and 13 Jbeta. Profiled with immunoSEQ multiplex PCR; TCRdb holds only in-frame clones, not every one. The table records 200,000 to 250,000 clones, about 75% of them present only once. The data were obtained in a study of cytomegalovirus exposure and HLA in healthy donors. This CDR3 is built from 16 residues. CDR1 is SGHVS and CDR2 is FQNEAQ in the germline V gene. V trimming: 1 base; J trimming: 3 bases; junction bases outside the gene matches: 6. Material: PBMCs. This sequence originates from a woman between 25 and 40 years old in good health and CMV-seronegative. This rearrangement joins TRBV7-8 to TRBJ2-1; TRBD1 aligns across 7 bases. CDR3 sequence reads: CASSLGEGGGYNEQFF. CDR3 nucleotide sequence: TGTGCCAGCAGCTTAGGTGAAGGGGGCGGCTACAATGAGCAGTTCTTC.